This entry concerns a single TCR beta chain. V lost 5 bases, J lost 7 bases, and 8 bases stayed unmatched. The germline V gene encodes CDR1 SGHVS and CDR2 FNYEAQ. The CDR3 covers 15 residues. Repertoires were generated with immunoSEQ multiplex PCR, while TCRdb's copy carries only in-frame clones and drops some. Of roughly 190,000 clones in the sample, more than 75% were seen once. This sample stems from a study of blood T cell repertoires in COVID-19. Study-level background: Sources were T cells, B-cell-depleted T cells, or PBMCs; the material itself was cDNA or gDNA.

Enrolled through a virtual design, the participants were between 18 and 89 years of age and came from some 26 US areas. The genes are TRBV7-6 and TRBJ1-6; 7 bases are shared with TRBD1. This receptor was identified in a woman between 45 and 65 years old with acute COVID-19. Sequenced material: PBMCs or T cells enriched from blood (not recorded which). The CDR3 DNA sequence: TGTGCCAGCAGCACCATGGGACAGAGCAATTCACCCCTCCACTTT. It translates to CASSTMGQSNSPLHF.